This section outlines one T cell receptor (beta chain) sequence together with its context. What it binds is unknown. The study ran its PCR with 60 Vbeta and 13 Jbeta primers. Method: immunoSEQ multiplex PCR; TCRdb's copy keeps in-frame clones and lacks some. The table lists around 130,000 clones, approximately 83% of them singletons, with 0.95% to 1.5% in the top ten. The entry originates in a study of cytomegalovirus exposure and HLA in healthy donors. In the study overall: HLA-typed donors were the source of around 85 million unique TCRs held in an early data release.

Overall study results and limits: Three chains linked to CMV were shown in vitro to be specific for CMV antigens. TCR beta sequences numbering around 15,000 were associated with HLA alleles at 0.05 false discovery rate in a later analysis.

Sequencing used PBMCs. This receptor was identified in a girl aged 2 to 9 in good health and CMV-seronegative.

CDR3 region: CASSDGSGRYNEQFF. Written as DNA, the CDR3 is TGCGCCAGCAGTGATGGTAGCGGGAGGTACAATGAGCAGTTCTTC. The chain combines TRBV10-2 with TRBJ2-1; 10 bases line up with TRBD2. Germline loops: CDR1 WSHSY, CDR2 SAAADI. The CDR3 is made up of 15 amino acids. Unmatched junction bases numbered 3, after V lost 3 bases and J lost 4 bases.